The rows below give T cell receptor beta chains drawn from one sample of a study of T cell repertoires in cytomegalovirus infection. MiXCR, run by TCRdb on the reads, gives a single entry per CDR3 protein. The top ten clones hold less than 3% of a sample with some 300,000 distinct CDR3 sequences, around 10% of them seen once. The material sequenced was PBMCs. All receptors derive from a human donor in good health (CMV status not recorded). Some clones in this sample may be carry-over from other donors' samples. The CDR3 runs from the conserved cysteine through the conserved F or W. Fields, in order: J gene, V gene, D gene, clone size, CDR3 protein, CDR3 DNA. The D gene is left open where the match is weak. Not every row has a clone size; where given, it reads once, few, many or a size class.

>TRBJ1-5|TRBV5-5|TRBD1|many
CASSVTGDSNQPQHF
TGTGCCAGCAGCGTAACAGGGGATAGCAATCAGCCCCAGCATTTT
>TRBJ2-1|TRBV12-3/TRBV12-4|.|many
CASSRASYNEQFF
TGTGCCAGCAGCCGAGCCTCCTACAATGAGCAGTTCTTC
>TRBJ1-2|TRBV6-5|TRBD1|many
CASSYIPTGGSYTF
TGTGCCAGCAGTTACATCCCAACAGGGGGGAGCTACACCTTC
>TRBJ1-6|TRBV14|.|.
CASSTGSARNSPLHF
TGTGCCAGCAGTACGGGGTCAGCGCGAAATTCACCCCTCCACTTT
>TRBJ2-7|TRBV6-1|.|many
CASRTGPRTSEQYF
TGTGCCAGCAGGACCGGGCCTCGGACCTCCGAGCAGTACTTC
>TRBJ2-7|TRBV6-5|TRBD1|many
CASSYGTGGPYEQYF
TGTGCCAGCAGTTACGGGACAGGGGGCCCCTACGAGCAGTACTTC
>TRBJ2-1|TRBV7-9|.|many
CASRYGLYNEQFF
TGTGCCAGCCGCTACGGCCTCTACAATGAGCAGTTCTTC
>TRBJ2-3|TRBV29-1|TRBD2|many
CSVELTRLAGGSDTQYF
TGCAGCGTTGAACTGACTCGACTAGCGGGGGGATCAGATACGCAGTATTTT
>TRBJ1-1|TRBV29-1|.|many
CSVAYRDLNQGNTEAFF
TGCAGCGTTGCCTACCGAGACCTGAACCAGGGGAACACTGAAGCTTTCTTT
>TRBJ2-6|TRBV29-1|TRBD1|many
CSVEWDRVSSGANVLTF
TGCAGCGTTGAATGGGACAGGGTATCCTCTGGGGCCAACGTCCTGACTTTC
>TRBJ2-4|TRBV7-2|.|many
CASSTRTKNIQYF
TGTGCCAGCAGCACTCGTACCAAAAACATTCAGTACTTC
>TRBJ2-3|TRBV4-3|TRBD1|.
CASSPGTGVSTDTQYF
TGCGCCAGCAGCCCCGGGACAGGGGTGAGCACAGATACGCAGTATTTT
>TRBJ2-5|TRBV7-9|TRBD2|.
CASSLAIASGGETQYF
TGTGCCAGCAGCTTAGCTATCGCTAGCGGGGGAGAGACCCAGTACTTC
>TRBJ1-1|TRBV29-1|.|many
CSVEGRLRNTEAFF
TGCAGCGTTGAAGGGAGACTCAGGAACACTGAAGCTTTCTTT
>TRBJ1-1|TRBV29-1|.|many
CSVVGRVTEAFF
TGCAGCGTTGTGGGGAGGGTCACTGAAGCTTTCTTT
>TRBJ2-7|TRBV19|TRBD2|many
CASTGTIGKQYF
TGTGCCAGCACGGGGACTATCGGTAAGCAGTACTTC
>TRBJ2-2|TRBV2|TRBD1|.
CASSGLDRGNTGELFF
TGTGCCAGCAGCGGCCTTGACAGGGGTAACACCGGGGAGCTGTTTTTT
>TRBJ1-1|TRBV6-1|TRBD1|many
CASSGRTGRRTEAFF
TGTGCCAGCAGTGGCCGGACAGGTCGAAGGACTGAAGCTTTCTTT
>TRBJ2-3|TRBV20-1|.|many
CSARGQTTDTQYF
TGCAGTGCTAGGGGGCAGACCACAGATACGCAGTATTTT
>TRBJ1-1|TRBV7-3|.|few
CASSLGGSAEAFF
TGTGCCAGCAGCTTAGGGGGAAGCGCTGAAGCTTTCTTT
>TRBJ2-2|TRBV6-2/TRBV6-3|.|many
CASSYSVAATNTGELFF
TGTGCCAGCAGTTATTCGGTAGCGGCCACGAACACCGGGGAGCTGTTTTTT
>TRBJ1-1|TRBV5-5|.|many
CASSKTATVNTEAFF
TGTGCCAGCAGCAAGACAGCGACAGTGAACACTGAAGCTTTCTTT
>TRBJ2-3|TRBV12-3/TRBV12-4|.|many
CASSFRASVWTDTQYF
TGTGCCAGCAGTTTCCGGGCTAGCGTATGGACAGATACGCAGTATTTT
>TRBJ2-1|TRBV5-1|TRBD2|.
CASSLESSGTYNEQFF
TGCGCCAGCAGCTTGGAGTCTAGCGGGACTTACAATGAGCAGTTCTTC
>TRBJ1-1|TRBV20-1|.|.
CSARDLRGLWDTEAFF
TGCAGTGCTAGAGATCTCAGGGGCCTGTGGGACACTGAAGCTTTCTTT
>TRBJ2-1|TRBV20-1|TRBD2|.
CSALLLAGATNEQFF
TGCAGTGCTCTACTCCTAGCGGGGGCCACCAATGAGCAGTTCTTC
>TRBJ1-1|TRBV29-1|.|many
CSVERAGLRTEAFF
TGCAGCGTTGAAAGGGCAGGTCTAAGGACTGAAGCTTTCTTT
>TRBJ2-2|TRBV20-1|.|many
CSAQGMSNTGELFF
TGCAGTGCCCAAGGAATGTCGAACACCGGGGAGCTGTTTTTT
>TRBJ2-1|TRBV28|.|few
CASSFQGRRNEQFF
TGTGCCAGCAGTTTCCAGGGGCGTCGCAATGAGCAGTTCTTC
>TRBJ1-1|TRBV6-2/TRBV6-3|.|many
CASSENTEAFF
TGTGCCAGCAGCGAAAACACTGAAGCTTTCTTT
>TRBJ1-6|TRBV7-2|TRBD1|many
CASSQGRGQVPSPLHF
TGTGCCAGCAGCCAGGGCCGGGGACAGGTCCCTTCACCCCTCCACTTT
>TRBJ2-4|TRBV4-3|.|few
CASSPTSQDIGGIQYF
TGCGCCAGCAGCCCTACAAGCCAAGATATTGGGGGCATTCAGTACTTC
>TRBJ1-6|TRBV29-1|TRBD1|many
CSVGTGKSPLHF
TGCAGCGTGGGGACAGGGAAATCACCCCTCCACTTT
>TRBJ2-7|TRBV7-9|.|many
CASSLGAGGREQYF
TGTGCCAGCAGCTTAGGCGCAGGGGGGCGCGAGCAGTACTTC